This section outlines one TCR beta chain sequence together with its context. This sample was taken from a study of blood T cell repertoires in COVID-19. The ends were cut back, 6 bases at V and 9 bases at J, with 15 bases in the middle. The length of the CDR3 is 13 residues. Per germline, CDR1 SGHAT and CDR2 FQNNGV. Some clones are missing from TCRdb's copy, which holds only in-frame ones; the method was immunoSEQ multiplex PCR. The sample holds about 340,000 clones; under 95% are singletons and the top ten take 2.5% to 4%. The sequence was obtained from a woman aged 18-29 years who had recovered from COVID-19. The chain is built from TRBV11-2 and TRBJ2-1; a weak D match, TRBD1 (5 bases). The specimen was peripheral blood. CDR3 residues: CASRKAPQGEQFF. CDR3 nucleotide sequence: TGTGCCAGCAGAAAGGCCCCGCAGGGTGAGCAGTTCTTC.